This T cell receptor beta chain came from a study of spatial heterogeneity in lung cancer. Study results and limitations: Estimated TCR-seq coverage of tumor T cells was only about 7.4% for alpha chains. For beta chains, the corresponding estimate was around 14%. Counts of expanded intratumoral alpha and beta TCRs tracked tumor mutation counts.

Noted time point: sample taken at primary tumor resection. Unsorted samples of tumor, nontumor lung or frozen PBMC had their whole RNA sequenced. Every TCR cDNA molecule carried a tag that served as a unique molecular identifier. TCRdb recomputed calls from the 5' RACE reads with MiXCR, one row per CDR3 protein. In the table there are 8,500 to 13,000 distinct CDR3 sequences, roughly 13% of which are singletons. Worth noting for this clonotype: Its antigen is undetermined.

The clonotype originates from a male donor with early-stage non-small cell lung cancer. Source: lung tumor tissue, taken at surgery.

The CDR3 is CARVTTANTEAFF. Here the CDR3 DNA reads TGTGCCAGAGTTACGACAGCGAACACTGAAGCTTTCTTT. The V gene is TRBV9, the J gene TRBJ1-1; possible D gene TRBD1, 5 bases. Germline CDR1 reads SGDLS; CDR2 reads YYNGEE. Trimming removed 8 bases at V and 1 base at J, with 12 bases between. CDR3 length equals 13 residues.